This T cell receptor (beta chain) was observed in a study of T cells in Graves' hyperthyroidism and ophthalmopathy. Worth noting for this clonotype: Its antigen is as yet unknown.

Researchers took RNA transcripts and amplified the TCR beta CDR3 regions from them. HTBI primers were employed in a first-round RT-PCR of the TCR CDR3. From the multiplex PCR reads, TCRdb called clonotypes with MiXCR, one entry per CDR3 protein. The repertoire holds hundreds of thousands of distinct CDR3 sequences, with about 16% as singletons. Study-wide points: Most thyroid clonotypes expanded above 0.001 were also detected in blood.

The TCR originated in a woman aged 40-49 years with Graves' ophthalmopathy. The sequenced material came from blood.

The CDR3 DNA sequence: TGTGCCAGCAGTTTAACAGGGCCCGATCAGCCCCAGCATTTT. Its protein is CASSLTGPDQPQHF. The rearrangement joins TRBV12-3 or TRBV12-4 to TRBJ1-5, with D perhaps TRBD1 (6 bases). The CDR3 covers 14 residues. The V end lost 2 bases, the J end lost 5 bases, and 10 bases lay between the germline ends.